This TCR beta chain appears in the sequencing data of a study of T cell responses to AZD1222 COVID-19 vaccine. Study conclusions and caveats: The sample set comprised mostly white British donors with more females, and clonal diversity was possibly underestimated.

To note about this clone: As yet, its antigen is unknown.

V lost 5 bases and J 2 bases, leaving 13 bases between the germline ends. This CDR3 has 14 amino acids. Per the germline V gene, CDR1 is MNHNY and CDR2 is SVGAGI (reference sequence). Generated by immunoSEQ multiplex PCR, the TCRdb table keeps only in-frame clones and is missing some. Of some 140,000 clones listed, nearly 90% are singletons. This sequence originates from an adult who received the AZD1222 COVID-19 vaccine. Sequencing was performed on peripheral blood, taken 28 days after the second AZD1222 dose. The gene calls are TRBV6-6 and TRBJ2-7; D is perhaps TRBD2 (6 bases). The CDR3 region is CASSRDFYTYEQYF. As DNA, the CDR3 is TGTGCCAGCAGTCGGGACTTCTACACCTACGAGCAGTACTTC.